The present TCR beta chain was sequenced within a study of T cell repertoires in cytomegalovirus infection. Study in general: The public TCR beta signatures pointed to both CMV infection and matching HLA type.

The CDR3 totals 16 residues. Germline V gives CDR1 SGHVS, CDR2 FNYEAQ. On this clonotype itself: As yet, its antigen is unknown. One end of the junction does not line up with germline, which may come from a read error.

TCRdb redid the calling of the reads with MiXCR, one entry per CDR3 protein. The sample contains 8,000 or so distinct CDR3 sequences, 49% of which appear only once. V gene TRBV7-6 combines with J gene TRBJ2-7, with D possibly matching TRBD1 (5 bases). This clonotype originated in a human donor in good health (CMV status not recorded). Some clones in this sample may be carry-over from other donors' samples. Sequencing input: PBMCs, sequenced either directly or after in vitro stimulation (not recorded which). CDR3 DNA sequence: TGTGCCATCAGCTTAGGACCACAGGTTATCTCCTACGAGCAGTACTTC. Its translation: CAISLGPQVISYEQYF.